The entry below describes one T cell receptor (beta chain). These data come from a study of T cell changes during pregnancy in multiple sclerosis. TCRdb keeps only in-frame clones here, not all; method: immunoSEQ multiplex PCR. The data contain 78,000 or so clones, roughly nine tenths of them singletons. Trimming stripped 7 bases from V and 5 bases from J, with 14 bases between. CDR1 and CDR2 from the germline V gene are MDHEN and SYDVKM. The CDR3 runs to 13 residues. The material sequenced was peripheral blood, taken before pregnancy. The clonotype originates from a female donor with multiple sclerosis, enrolled in a pregnancy study. The chain uses TRBV28 and TRBJ2-5, with a weak D call TRBD2 (6 bases). The CDR3 DNA reads TGTGCCAGCACCGGTGGGGGGAGGGAGACCCAGTACTTC. Its translation is CASTGGGRETQYF. Full variable domain (outside the CDR3, taken from reference TRBV28 and TRBJ2-5): DVKVTQSSRYLVKRTGEKVFLECVQDMDHENMFWYRQDPGLGLRLIYFSYDVKMKEKGDIPEGYSVSREKKERFSLILESASTNQTSMYLCASTGGGRETQYFGPGTRLLVL.